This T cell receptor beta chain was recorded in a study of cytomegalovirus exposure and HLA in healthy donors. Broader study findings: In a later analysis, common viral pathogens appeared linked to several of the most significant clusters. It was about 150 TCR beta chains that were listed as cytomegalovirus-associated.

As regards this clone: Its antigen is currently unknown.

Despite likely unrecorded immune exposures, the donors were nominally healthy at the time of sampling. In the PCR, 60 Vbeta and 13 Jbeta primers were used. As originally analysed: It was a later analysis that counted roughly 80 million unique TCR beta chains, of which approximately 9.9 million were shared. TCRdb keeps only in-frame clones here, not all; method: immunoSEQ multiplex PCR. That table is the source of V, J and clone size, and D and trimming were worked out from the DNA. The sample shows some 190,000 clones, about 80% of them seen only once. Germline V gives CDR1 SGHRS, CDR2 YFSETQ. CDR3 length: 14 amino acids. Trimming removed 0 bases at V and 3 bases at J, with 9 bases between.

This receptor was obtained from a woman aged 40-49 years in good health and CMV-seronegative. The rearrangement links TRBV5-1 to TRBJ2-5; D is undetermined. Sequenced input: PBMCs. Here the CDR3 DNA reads TGCGCCAGCAGCTTGGCACAGATCGAAGAGACCCAGTACTTC. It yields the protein CASSLAQIEETQYF.